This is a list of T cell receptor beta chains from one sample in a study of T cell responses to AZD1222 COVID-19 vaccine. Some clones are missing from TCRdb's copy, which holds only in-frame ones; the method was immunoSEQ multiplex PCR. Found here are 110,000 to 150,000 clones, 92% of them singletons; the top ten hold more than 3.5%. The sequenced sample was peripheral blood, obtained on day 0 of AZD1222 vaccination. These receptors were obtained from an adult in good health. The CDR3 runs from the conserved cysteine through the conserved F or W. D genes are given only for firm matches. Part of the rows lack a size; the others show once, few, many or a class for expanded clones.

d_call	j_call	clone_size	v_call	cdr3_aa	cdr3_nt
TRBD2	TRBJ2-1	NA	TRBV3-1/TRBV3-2	CASSPSAGGYEQFF	TGTGCCAGCAGCCCAAGCGCGGGAGGGTATGAGCAGTTCTTC
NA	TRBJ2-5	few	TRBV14	CASSPRAHGGQETQYF	TGTGCCAGCAGCCCGCGTGCCCACGGGGGCCAAGAGACCCAGTACTTC
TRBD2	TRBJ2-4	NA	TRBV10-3	CAISDPPTSGVAKNIQYF	TGTGCCATCAGTGATCCACCGACTAGCGGGGTAGCCAAAAACATTCAGTACTTC
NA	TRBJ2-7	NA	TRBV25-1	CASSPIGRDTRYEQYF	TGTGCCAGCAGCCCCATAGGTAGGGACACTCGCTACGAGCAGTACTTC
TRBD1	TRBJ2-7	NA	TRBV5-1	CASSGGTGVNEQYF	TGCGCCAGCAGCGGTGGGACAGGGGTGAACGAGCAGTACTTC
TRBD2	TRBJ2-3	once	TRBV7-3	CASSSPGLGGTDTQYF	TGTGCCAGCAGCTCCCCCGGACTAGGTGGCACAGATACGCAGTATTTT
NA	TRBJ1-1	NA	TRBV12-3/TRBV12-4	CASSLTGNTEAFF	TGTGCCAGCAGTTTAACAGGGAACACTGAAGCTTTCTTT
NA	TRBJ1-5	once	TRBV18	CASSPVREVNQPQHF	TGTGCCAGCTCACCAGTCAGGGAGGTCAATCAGCCCCAGCATTTT
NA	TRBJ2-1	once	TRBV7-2	CASSLLGPVDEQFF	TGTGCCAGCAGCTTGCTTGGTCCGGTCGATGAGCAGTTCTTC
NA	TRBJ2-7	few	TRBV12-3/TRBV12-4	CASSLVGSEQYF	TGTGCCAGCAGTTTGGTAGGGTCGGAGCAGTACTTC
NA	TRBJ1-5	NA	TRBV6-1	CASSEGMGVGNQPQHF	TGTGCCAGCAGTGAAGGGATGGGAGTTGGCAATCAGCCCCAGCATTTT
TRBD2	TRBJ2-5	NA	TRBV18	CASSPLFSGSSLETQYF	TGTGCCAGCTCACCTTTATTTAGCGGGAGTAGTTTGGAGACCCAGTACTTC
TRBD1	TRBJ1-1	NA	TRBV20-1	CSATGATEAFF	TGCAGTGCGACAGGGGCGACTGAAGCTTTCTTT
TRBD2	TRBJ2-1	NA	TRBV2	CASSEAGLAGANEQFF	TGTGCCAGCAGTGAAGCAGGACTAGCGGGGGCCAATGAGCAGTTCTTC
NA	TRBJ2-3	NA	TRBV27	CASSFKSFSDTQYF	TGTGCCAGCAGTTTCAAGTCCTTCTCAGATACGCAGTATTTT
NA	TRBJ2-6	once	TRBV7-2	CASRDFAWANVLTF	TGTGCCAGCCGAGATTTTGCCTGGGCCAACGTCCTGACTTTC
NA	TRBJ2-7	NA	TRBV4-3	CASSQGGLRSEQYF	TGCGCCAGCAGCCAAGGGGGACTCCGGAGCGAGCAGTACTTC
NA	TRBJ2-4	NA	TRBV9	CASSPPPASDKNIQYF	TGTGCCAGCAGCCCCCCACCGGCCAGCGACAAAAACATTCAGTACTTC
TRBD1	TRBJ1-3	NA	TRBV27	CASRTGVGNTIYF	TGTGCCAGCCGGACAGGGGTTGGAAACACCATATATTTT
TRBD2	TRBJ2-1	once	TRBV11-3	CASSKRSSGSRNEQFF	TGTGCCAGCAGCAAACGAAGTAGCGGGAGCCGCAATGAGCAGTTCTTC
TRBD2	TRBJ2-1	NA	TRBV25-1	CASSEWGRAADEQFF	TGTGCCAGCAGTGAGTGGGGGAGGGCCGCGGATGAGCAGTTCTTC
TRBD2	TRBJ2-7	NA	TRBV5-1	CASSLSTRGGRAYEQYF	TGCGCCAGCAGCTTGAGTACGAGGGGCGGGAGGGCCTACGAGCAGTACTTC
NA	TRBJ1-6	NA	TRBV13	CASSLAIQGRSPLHF	TGTGCCAGCAGCTTAGCCATTCAGGGGCGATCACCCCTCCACTTT
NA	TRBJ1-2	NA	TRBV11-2	CASSSSLYRDHYGYTF	TGTGCCAGCAGCTCGAGTCTCTATAGGGACCACTATGGCTACACCTTC
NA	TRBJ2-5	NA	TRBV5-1	CASSSVLSETQYF	TGCGCCAGCAGCTCCGTGTTATCAGAGACCCAGTACTTC
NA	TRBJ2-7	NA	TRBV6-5	CASSYRRSGSYEQYF	TGTGCCAGCAGTTACAGAAGAAGTGGGTCCTACGAGCAGTACTTC
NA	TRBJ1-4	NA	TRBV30	CAWRISGGPNEKLFF	TGTGCCTGGAGAATATCGGGGGGCCCTAATGAAAAACTGTTTTTT
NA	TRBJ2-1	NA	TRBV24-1	CASLYPGSDNEQFF	TGTGCCTCCCTTTACCCCGGGTCGGACAATGAGCAGTTCTTC
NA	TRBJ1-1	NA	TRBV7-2	CASSVQGVNTEAFF	TGTGCCAGCAGCGTACAGGGAGTGAACACTGAAGCTTTCTTT